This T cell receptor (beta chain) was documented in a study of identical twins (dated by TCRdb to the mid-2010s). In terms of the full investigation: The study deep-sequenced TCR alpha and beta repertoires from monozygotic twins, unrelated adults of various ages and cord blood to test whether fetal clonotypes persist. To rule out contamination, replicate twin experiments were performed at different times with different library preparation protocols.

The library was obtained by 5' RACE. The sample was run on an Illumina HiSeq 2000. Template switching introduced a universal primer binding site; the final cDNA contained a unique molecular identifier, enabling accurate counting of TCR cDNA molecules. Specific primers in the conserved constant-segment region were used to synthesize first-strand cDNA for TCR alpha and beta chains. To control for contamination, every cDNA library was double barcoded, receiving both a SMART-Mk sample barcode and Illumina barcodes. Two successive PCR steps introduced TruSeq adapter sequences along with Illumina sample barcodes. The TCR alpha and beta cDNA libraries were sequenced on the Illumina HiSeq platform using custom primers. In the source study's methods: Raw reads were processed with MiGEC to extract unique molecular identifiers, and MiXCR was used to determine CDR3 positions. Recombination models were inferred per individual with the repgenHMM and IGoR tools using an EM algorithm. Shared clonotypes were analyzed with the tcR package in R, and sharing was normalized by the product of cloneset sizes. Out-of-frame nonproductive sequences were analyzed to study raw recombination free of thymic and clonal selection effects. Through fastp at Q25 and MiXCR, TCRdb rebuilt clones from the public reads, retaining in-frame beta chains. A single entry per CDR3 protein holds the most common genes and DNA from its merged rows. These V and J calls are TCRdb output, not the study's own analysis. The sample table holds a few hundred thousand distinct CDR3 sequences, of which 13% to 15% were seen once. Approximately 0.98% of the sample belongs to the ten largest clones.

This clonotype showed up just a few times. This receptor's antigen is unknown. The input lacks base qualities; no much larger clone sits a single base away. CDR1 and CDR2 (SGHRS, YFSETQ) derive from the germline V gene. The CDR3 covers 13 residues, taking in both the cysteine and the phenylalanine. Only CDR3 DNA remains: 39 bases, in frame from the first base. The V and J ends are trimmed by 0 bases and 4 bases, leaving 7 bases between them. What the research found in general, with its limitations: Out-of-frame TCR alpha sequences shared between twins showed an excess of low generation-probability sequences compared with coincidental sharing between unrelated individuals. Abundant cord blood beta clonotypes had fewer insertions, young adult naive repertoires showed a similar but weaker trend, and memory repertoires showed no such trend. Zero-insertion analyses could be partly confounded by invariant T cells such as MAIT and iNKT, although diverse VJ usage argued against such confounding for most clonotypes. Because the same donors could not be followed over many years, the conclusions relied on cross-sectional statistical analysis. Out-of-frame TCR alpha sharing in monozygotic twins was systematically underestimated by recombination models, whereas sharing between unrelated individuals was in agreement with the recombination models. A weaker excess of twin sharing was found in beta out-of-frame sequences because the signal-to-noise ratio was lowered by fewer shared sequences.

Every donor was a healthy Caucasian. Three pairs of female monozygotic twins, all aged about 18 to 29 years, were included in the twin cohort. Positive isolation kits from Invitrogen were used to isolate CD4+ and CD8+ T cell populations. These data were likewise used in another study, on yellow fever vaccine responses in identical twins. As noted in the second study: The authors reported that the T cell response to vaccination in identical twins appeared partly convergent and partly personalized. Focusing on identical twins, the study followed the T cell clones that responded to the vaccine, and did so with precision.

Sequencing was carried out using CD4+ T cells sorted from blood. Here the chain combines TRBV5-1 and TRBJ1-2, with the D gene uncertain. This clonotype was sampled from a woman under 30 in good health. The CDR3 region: CASSLADRYGYTF. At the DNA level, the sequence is TGCGCCAGCAGCTTGGCAGACCGCTATGGCTACACCTTC.